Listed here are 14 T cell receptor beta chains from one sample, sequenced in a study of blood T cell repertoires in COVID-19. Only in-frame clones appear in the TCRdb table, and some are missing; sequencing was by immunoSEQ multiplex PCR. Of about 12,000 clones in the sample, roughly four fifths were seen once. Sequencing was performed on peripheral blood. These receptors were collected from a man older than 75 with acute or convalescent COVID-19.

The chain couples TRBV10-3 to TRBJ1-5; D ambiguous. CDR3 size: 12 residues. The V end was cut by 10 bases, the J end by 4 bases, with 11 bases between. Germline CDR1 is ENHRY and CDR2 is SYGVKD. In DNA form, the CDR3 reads TGTGCCAATTCGCAGAATAATCAGCCCCAGCATTTT. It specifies CANSQNNQPQHF.

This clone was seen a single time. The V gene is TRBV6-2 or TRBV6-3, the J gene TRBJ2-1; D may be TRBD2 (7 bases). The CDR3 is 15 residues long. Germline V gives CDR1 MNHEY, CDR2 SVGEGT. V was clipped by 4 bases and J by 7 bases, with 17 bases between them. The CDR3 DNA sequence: TGTGCCAGCAGTTTGGGAACAGGGAGGGTGAATGAGCAGTTCTTC. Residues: CASSLGTGRVNEQFF.

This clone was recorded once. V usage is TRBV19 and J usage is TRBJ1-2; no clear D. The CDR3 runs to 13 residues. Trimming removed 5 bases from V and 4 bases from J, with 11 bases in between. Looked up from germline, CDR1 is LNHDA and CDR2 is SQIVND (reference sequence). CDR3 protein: CASSFQVLYGYTF. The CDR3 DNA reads TGTGCCAGTAGTTTCCAGGTGCTCTATGGCTACACCTTC.

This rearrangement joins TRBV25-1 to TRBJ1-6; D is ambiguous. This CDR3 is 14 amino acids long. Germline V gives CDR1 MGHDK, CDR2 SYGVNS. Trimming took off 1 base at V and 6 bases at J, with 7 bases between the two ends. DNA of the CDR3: TGTGCCAGCAGTGAATTTGTCTCTAATTCACCCCTCCACTTT. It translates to CASSEFVSNSPLHF.

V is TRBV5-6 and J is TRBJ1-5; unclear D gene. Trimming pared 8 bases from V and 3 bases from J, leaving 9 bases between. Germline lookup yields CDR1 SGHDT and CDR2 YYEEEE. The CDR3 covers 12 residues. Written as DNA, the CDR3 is TGTGCCAGTGGAGTGTACAATCAGCCCCAGCATTTT. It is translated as CASGVYNQPQHF.

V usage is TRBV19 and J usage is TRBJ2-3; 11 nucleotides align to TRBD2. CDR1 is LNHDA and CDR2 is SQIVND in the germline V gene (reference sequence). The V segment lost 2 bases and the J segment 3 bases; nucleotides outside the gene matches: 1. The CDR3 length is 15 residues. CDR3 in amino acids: CASSIRLAGTDTQYF. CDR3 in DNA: TGTGCCAGTAGTATACGACTAGCGGGGACAGATACGCAGTATTTT.

The CDR3 is CASSQGLGKSRGEYGYTF. CDR3 DNA sequence: TGTGCCAGCAGCCAAGGGTTAGGAAAAAGCCGGGGTGAATATGGCTACACCTTC. The chain employs TRBV14 and TRBJ1-2; no firm D call. Per the germline V gene, CDR1 is SGHDN and CDR2 is FVKESK. The CDR3 is 18 amino acids. The ends were cut back, 1 base at V and 5 bases at J, with 23 bases in the middle.

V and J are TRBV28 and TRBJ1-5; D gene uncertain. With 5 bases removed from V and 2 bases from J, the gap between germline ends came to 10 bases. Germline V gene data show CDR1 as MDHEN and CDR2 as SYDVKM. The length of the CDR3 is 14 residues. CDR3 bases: TGTGCCAGCAGTCCCTATACGGGCAATCAGCCCCAGCATTTT. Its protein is CASSPYTGNQPQHF.

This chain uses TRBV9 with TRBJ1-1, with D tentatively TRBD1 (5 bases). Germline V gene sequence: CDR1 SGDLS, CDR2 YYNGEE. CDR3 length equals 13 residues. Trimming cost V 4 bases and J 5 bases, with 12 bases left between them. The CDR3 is CASSSTTVTEAFF. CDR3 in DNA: TGTGCCAGCAGCTCAACGACAGTAACTGAAGCTTTCTTT.

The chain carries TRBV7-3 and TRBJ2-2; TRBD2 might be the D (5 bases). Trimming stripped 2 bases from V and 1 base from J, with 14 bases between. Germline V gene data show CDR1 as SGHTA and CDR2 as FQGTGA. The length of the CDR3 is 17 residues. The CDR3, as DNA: TGTGCCAGCAGCTTATCCCTGGCTAGCCTGAACACCGGGGAGCTGTTTTTT. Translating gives CASSLSLASLNTGELFF.

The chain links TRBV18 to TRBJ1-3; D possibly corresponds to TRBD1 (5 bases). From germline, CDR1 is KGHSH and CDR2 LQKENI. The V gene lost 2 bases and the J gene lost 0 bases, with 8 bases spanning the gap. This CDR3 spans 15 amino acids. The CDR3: CASSPVDSSGNTIYF. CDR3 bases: TGTGCCAGCTCACCAGTCGACAGCTCTGGAAACACCATATATTTT.

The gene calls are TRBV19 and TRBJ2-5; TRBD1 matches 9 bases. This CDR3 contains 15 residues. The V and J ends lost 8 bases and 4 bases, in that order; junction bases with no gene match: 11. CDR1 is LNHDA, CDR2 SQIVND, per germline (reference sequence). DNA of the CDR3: TGTGCCAGTGGAGATGCGGGACAGGGACGAGAGACCCAGTACTTC. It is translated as CASGDAGQGRETQYF.

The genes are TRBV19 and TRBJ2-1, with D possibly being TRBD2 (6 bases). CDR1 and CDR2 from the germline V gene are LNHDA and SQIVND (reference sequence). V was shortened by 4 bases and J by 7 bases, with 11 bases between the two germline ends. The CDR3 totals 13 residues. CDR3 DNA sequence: TGTGCCAGTAGTACCGGGGGAGGTAATGAGCAGTTCTTC. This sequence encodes CASSTGGGNEQFF.

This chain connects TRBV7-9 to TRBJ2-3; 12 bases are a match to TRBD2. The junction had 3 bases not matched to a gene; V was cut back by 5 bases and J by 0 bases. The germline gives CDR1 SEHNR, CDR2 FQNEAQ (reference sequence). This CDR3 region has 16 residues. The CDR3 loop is CASSGLAGLSTDTQYF. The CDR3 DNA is TGTGCCAGCAGCGGACTAGCGGGGCTTAGCACAGATACGCAGTATTTT.